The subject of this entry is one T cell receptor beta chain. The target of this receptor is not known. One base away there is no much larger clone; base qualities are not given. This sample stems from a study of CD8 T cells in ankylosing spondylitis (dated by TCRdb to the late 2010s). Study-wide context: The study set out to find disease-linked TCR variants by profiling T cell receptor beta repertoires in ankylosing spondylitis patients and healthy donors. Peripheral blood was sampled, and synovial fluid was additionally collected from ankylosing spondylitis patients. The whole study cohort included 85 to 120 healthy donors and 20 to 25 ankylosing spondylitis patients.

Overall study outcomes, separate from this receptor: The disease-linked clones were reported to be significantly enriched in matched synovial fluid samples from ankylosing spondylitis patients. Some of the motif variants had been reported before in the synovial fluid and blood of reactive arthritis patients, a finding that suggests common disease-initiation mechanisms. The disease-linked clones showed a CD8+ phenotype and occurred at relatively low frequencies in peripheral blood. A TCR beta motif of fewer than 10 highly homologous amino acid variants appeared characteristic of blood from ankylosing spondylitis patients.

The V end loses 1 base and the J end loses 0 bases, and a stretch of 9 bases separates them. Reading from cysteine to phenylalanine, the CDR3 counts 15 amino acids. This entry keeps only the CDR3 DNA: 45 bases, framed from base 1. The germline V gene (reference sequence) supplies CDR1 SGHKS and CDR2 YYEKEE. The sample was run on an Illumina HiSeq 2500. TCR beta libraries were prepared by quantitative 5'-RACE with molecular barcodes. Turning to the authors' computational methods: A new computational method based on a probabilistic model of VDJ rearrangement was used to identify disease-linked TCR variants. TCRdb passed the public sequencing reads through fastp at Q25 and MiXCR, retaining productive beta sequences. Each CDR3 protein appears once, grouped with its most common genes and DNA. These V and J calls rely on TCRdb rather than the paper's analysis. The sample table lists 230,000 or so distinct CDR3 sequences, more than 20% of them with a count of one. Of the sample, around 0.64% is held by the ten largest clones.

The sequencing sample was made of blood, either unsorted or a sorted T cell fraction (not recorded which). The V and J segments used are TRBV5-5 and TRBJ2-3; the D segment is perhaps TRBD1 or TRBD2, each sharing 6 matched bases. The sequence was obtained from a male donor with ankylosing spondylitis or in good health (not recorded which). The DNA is TGTGCCAGCAGCTTGACAGGGAGGAGCACAGATACGCAGTATTTT. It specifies CASSLTGRSTDTQYF.